This T cell receptor beta chain emerged from a study of cytomegalovirus exposure and HLA in healthy donors. Whole-study findings and limits: Presence/absence comparisons presumed near-even sequencing depth among donors. Most sequenced TCRs were rare (though some public TCRs occurred in many donors).

As regards this clone: Its antigen is unknown.

V was clipped by 0 bases and J by 4 bases; unmatched bases: 5. CDR1 and CDR2 from the germline V gene are SGHNT and YYREEE (reference sequence). CDR3 length equals 15 residues. It was with 60 Vbeta and 13 Jbeta primers that the PCR ran. Clones were read by immunoSEQ multiplex PCR, and TCRdb kept only the in-frame ones, dropping some. Seen in this sample are about 160,000 clones; the ten most common clones hold approximately 2.3%. J is TRBJ2-7 and V is TRBV5-4; 9 nucleotides match TRBD1. The sample comprised PBMCs. This sequence was found in a man younger than 45 in good health and CMV-seronegative. The chain's CDR3 is CASSLAGTGKYEQYF. CDR3 DNA sequence: TGTGCCAGCAGCTTGGCCGGGACAGGGAAATACGAGCAGTACTTC. Together with reference TRBV5-4 and TRBJ2-7, the CDR3 gives the full variable domain: ETGVTQSPTHLIKTRGQQVTLRCSSQSGHNTVSWYQQALGQGPQFIFQYYREEENGRGNFPPRFSGLQFPNYSSELNVNALELDDSALYLCASSLAGTGKYEQYFGPGTRLTVT.